Shown below are 9 T cell receptor beta chains from a single sample sequenced in a study of cytomegalovirus exposure and HLA in healthy donors. In the PCR, 60 Vbeta and 13 Jbeta primers were used. This table comes from immunoSEQ multiplex PCR, and its TCRdb copy is limited to in-frame clones, with some not included. The sample has approximately 97,000 clones, approximately 80% seen once. Material for sequencing was PBMCs. The source is a woman in her seventies in good health and CMV-seropositive.

This clone was detected a few times. A far larger clone differs by one base, so this is likely a read error. Distinct nucleotide sequences in the sample also encode this CDR3. V usage is TRBV5-1 and J usage is TRBJ1-1; no clear D. The CDR3 is 14 residues long. Per the germline V gene, CDR1 is SGHRS and CDR2 is YFSETQ. V lost 0 bases and J lost 1, with 7 bases in between. This CDR3 is CASSLDERNTEAFF. Here the CDR3 DNA reads TGCGCCAGCAGCTTGGATGAGCGGAACACTGAAGCTTTCTTT.

V is TRBV7-2 and J is TRBJ2-5; TRBD2 agrees at 8 bases. This CDR3 contains 15 residues. The J segment lost 5 bases and the V segment lost 1 base, leaving 6 bases of the junction unmatched. CDR1 and CDR2 from the germline V gene are SGHTA and FQGNSA. This chain's CDR3 is CASSLGREVVETQYF. CDR3 nucleotides: TGTGCCAGCAGCTTAGGGCGGGAGGTGGTGGAGACCCAGTACTTC.

This sequence joins TRBV28 and TRBJ2-1; tentatively, D is TRBD1 (5 bases). V gave up 8 bases and J gave up 6 bases, with 8 bases separating them. Germline-derived CDR1 and CDR2 are MDHEN and SYDVKM. This CDR3 has 11 amino acids. In DNA form, the CDR3 reads TGTGCCAGCCAAGGGGTCAATGAGCAGTTCTTC. Translation: CASQGVNEQFF. Full variable domain (outside the CDR3, taken from reference TRBV28 and TRBJ2-1): DVKVTQSSRYLVKRTGEKVFLECVQDMDHENMFWYRQDPGLGLRLIYFSYDVKMKEKGDIPEGYSVSREKKERFSLILESASTNQTSMYLCASQGVNEQFFGPGTRLTVL.

V and J are TRBV28 and TRBJ1-5; 9 bases agree with TRBD1. The CDR3 has 15 residues. J gave up 1 base and V 7 bases, and 5 bases lay outside the gene matches. The germline gives CDR1 MDHEN, CDR2 SYDVKM. In DNA, the CDR3 is TGTGCCAGCAAACAGGGGGCTTACAGCAATCAGCCCCAGCATTTT. Its protein product is CASKQGAYSNQPQHF.

This clone was found a few times. J is TRBJ1-2 and V is TRBV6-6; the D is unclear. Germline values: CDR1 MNHNY, CDR2 SVGAGI (reference sequence). With 6 bases removed from V and 2 bases from J, the gap between germline ends came to 10 bases. This CDR3 region has 13 residues. CDR3 residues: CASSHDKNYGYTF. The DNA for the CDR3 is TGTGCCAGCAGCCATGACAAGAACTATGGCTACACCTTC.

As to this clone: As the CDR3 is not closed by the conserved phenylalanine or tryptophan, this likely results from a read error. The chain is built from TRBV28 and TRBJ2-2, with 8 bases fitting TRBD2. The CDR3 spans 15 residues. CDR1 MDHEN and CDR2 SYDVKM come from the germline V gene. With V trimmed by 8 bases and J by 2 bases, 7 bases remained unmatched. CDR3 sequence reads: CASGTAGGNTGELFL. The CDR3, as DNA: TGTGCCAGCGGTACGGCGGGAGGAAACACCGGGGAGCTGTTTCTT.

The genes are TRBV19 and TRBJ2-1; 11 bases align to TRBD2. Germline V gene lookup returns CDR1 LNHDA and CDR2 SQIVND (reference sequence). This CDR3 spans 15 amino acids. The V and J ends lost 7 bases and 5 bases, in that order; junction bases with no gene match: 7. The CDR3 reads CASNRGTSGNNEQFF. The CDR3 DNA is TGTGCCAGTAATCGAGGGACTAGCGGCAACAATGAGCAGTTCTTC.

A single count supports this clone. The rearrangement uses TRBV21-1 and TRBJ2-5; TRBD2 was called by the table and not checked on the DNA. TRBV21-1 is designated a pseudogene. There are 18 residues in the CDR3. CDR3 sequence reads: CASSNLVWGDRSKETQYF. The CDR3 DNA reads TGTGCCAGCAGCAACCTGGTGTGGGGGGACCGGAGTAAAGAGACCCAGTACTTC.

The chain recombines TRBV18 with TRBJ2-3, with D perhaps matching TRBD1 (5 bases). The CDR3 covers 16 residues. The V gene lost 0 bases and the J gene lost 0 bases, with 10 bases spanning the gap. The germline V gene encodes CDR1 KGHSH and CDR2 LQKENI. This chain's CDR3 is CASSPPRQTSTDTQYF. The CDR3 DNA reads as TGTGCCAGCTCACCACCTAGACAGACTAGCACAGATACGCAGTATTTT. The variable domain in full, completed from reference TRBV18 and TRBJ2-3, reads NAGVMQNPRHLVRRRGQEARLRCSPMKGHSHVYWYRQLPEEGLKFMVYLQKENIIDESGMPKERFSAEFPKEGPSILRIQQVVRGDSAAYFCASSPPRQTSTDTQYFGPGTRLTVL.